Listed below are T cell receptor beta chains from one sample, sequenced in a study of cytomegalovirus exposure and HLA in healthy donors. Profiled with immunoSEQ multiplex PCR; TCRdb holds only in-frame clones, not every one. The data contain hundreds of thousands of clones, roughly 68% of them singletons. Sequenced input: PBMCs. The origin of the receptors is a middle-aged man in good health and CMV-seropositive. The CDR3 runs from the conserved cysteine through the conserved F or W. D genes are given only for firm matches. Clone size is given for some rows only: seen once, a few or many times, or a class if the clone is expanded.

size	V	J	D	CDR3	DNA
NA	TRBV19	TRBJ1-5	NA	CASRYSNQPQHF	TGTGCCAGCCGGTATAGCAATCAGCCCCAGCATTTT
NA	TRBV28	TRBJ2-5	TRBD1	CATYSSLAGGYETQYF	TGTGCCACCTATTCCTCTCTAGCAGGGGGATATGAGACCCAGTACTTC
NA	TRBV5-6	TRBJ2-1	NA	CASSLSMSSYNEQFF	TGTGCCAGCAGCTTGAGCATGAGCTCCTACAATGAGCAGTTCTTC
NA	TRBV7-9	TRBJ1-4	TRBD1	CASSKTGGTTNEKLFF	TGTGCCAGCAGCAAGACAGGGGGGACGACTAATGAAAAACTGTTTTTT
NA	TRBV10-2	TRBJ2-7	TRBD2	CASSSIGLAGFSYEQYF	TGCGCCAGCAGTTCTATCGGACTAGCGGGGTTCTCCTACGAGCAGTACTTC
once	TRBV18	TRBJ2-2	NA	CASSPRDIMTGELFF	TGTGCCAGCTCACCACGGGACATCATGACCGGGGAGCTGTTTTTT
NA	TRBV7-2	TRBJ2-7	NA	CASSLGLQSYEQYF	TGTGCCAGCAGCTTAGGACTCCAAAGCTACGAGCAGTACTTC
NA	TRBV9	TRBJ2-2	NA	CARDGQSNTGELFF	TGTGCCAGAGACGGACAATCGAACACCGGGGAGCTGTTTTTT
NA	TRBV7-3	TRBJ2-5	TRBD2	CASSEGLAVETQYF	TGTGCCAGCAGCGAGGGACTAGCGGTAGAGACCCAGTACTTC
NA	TRBV28	TRBJ1-3	TRBD1	CASSIRTGVSGNTIYF	TGTGCCAGCAGCATCCGGACAGGGGTGTCTGGAAACACCATATATTTT
few	TRBV4-3	TRBJ1-2	TRBD1	CASSQERAQGGYTF	TGCGCCAGCAGCCAAGAAAGGGCACAGGGGGGCTACACCTTC